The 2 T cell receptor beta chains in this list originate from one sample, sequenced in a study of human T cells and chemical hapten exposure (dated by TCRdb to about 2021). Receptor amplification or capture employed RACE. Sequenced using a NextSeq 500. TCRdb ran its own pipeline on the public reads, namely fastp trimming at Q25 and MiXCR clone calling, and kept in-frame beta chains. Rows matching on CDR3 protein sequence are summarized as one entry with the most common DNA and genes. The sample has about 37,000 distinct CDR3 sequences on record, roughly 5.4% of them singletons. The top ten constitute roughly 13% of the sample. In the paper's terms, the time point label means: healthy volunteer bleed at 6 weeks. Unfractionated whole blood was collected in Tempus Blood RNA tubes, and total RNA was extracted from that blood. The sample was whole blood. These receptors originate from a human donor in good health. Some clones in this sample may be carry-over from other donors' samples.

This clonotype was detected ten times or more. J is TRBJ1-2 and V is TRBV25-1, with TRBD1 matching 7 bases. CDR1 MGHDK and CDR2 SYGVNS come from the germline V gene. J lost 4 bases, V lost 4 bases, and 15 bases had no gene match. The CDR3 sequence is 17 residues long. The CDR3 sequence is CASSGTGTELTIYGYTF. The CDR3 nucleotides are TGTGCCAGCAGTGGTACCGGGACAGAATTAACAATCTATGGCTACACCTTC.

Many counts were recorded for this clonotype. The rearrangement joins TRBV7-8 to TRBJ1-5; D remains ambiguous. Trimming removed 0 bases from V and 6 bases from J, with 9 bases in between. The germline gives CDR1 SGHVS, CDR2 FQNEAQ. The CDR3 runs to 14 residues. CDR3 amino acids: CASSLAGSGQPQHF. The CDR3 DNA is TGTGCCAGCAGCTTAGCCGGATCCGGTCAGCCCCAGCATTTT.